This TCR beta chain was identified in a study of PD-L1 blockade in urothelial cancer. This CDR3 has 16 amino acids. Germline V gene data show CDR1 as LGHNA and CDR2 as YSLEER. The germline V and J ends were trimmed by 1 base and 4 bases, with 16 bases remaining between them. Time point given: pretreatment peripheral blood. The data were produced by immunoSEQ multiplex PCR, yet TCRdb's version contains in-frame clones alone and is incomplete. The sample has tens of thousands of clones, approximately 77% seen once. The chain recombines TRBV4-3 with TRBJ2-5; D is perhaps TRBD1 (6 bases). The receptor was derived from a man aged 65-85 years with urothelial cancer. The sample was PBMCs, taken around atezolizumab (anti-PD-L1) treatment. CDR3 in amino acids: CASSQGGQGIGETQYF. The CDR3 DNA sequence: TGCGCCAGCAGCCAAGGTGGGCAGGGGATTGGAGAGACCCAGTACTTC.